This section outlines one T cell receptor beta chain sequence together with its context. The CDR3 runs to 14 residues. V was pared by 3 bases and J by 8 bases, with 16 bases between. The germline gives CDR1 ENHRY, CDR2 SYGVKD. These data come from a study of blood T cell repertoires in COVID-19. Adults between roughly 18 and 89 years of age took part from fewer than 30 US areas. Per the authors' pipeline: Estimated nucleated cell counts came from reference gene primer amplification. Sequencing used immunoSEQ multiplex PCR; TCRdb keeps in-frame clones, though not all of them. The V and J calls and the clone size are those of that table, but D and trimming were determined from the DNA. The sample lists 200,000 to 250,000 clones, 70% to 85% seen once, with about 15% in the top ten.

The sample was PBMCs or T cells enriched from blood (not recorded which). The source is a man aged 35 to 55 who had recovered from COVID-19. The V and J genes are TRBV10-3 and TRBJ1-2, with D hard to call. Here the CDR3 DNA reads TGTGCCATCAGTGAAGTCGAGGGTTCTAGGGGCTACACCTTC. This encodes CAISEVEGSRGYTF.